A selection of T cell receptor beta chains follows, all from one sample in a study of blood T cell repertoires in COVID-19. Profiled with immunoSEQ multiplex PCR; TCRdb holds only in-frame clones, not every one. The sample lists 150,000 to 200,000 clones; approximately 80% were seen once. The sequenced material came from PBMCs or T cells enriched from blood (not recorded which). All receptors derive from a woman in her fifties or sixties who had recovered from COVID-19. Both conserved end residues are part of each CDR3. The D gene is left open where the match is weak. Clone size, where shown, is once, few, many, or a class for clones that have expanded.

CDR3nt: TGTGCCAGCTCACTTACCGGGACAAGTATGAACACTGAAGCTTTCTTT; CDR3aa: CASSLTGTSMNTEAFF; d_gene: -; abundance: -; v_gene: TRBV18; j_gene: TRBJ1-1
CDR3nt: TGTGCCAGCTCCCCGTCCTCTATCGCCGCTAACAATGAGCAGTTCTTC; CDR3aa: CASSPSSIAANNEQFF; d_gene: -; abundance: -; v_gene: TRBV18; j_gene: TRBJ2-1
CDR3nt: TGTGCCACCCGTCGGCAACTCGGAGATTCACCCCTCCACTTT; CDR3aa: CATRRQLGDSPLHF; d_gene: -; abundance: -; v_gene: TRBV15; j_gene: TRBJ1-6
CDR3nt: TGTGCCAGCAGGACGACAGGGGGAGGGGTAGCTTTCTTT; CDR3aa: CASRTTGGGVAFF; d_gene: TRBD1; abundance: -; v_gene: TRBV6-5; j_gene: TRBJ1-1
CDR3nt: TGTGCCAGCACTATCAATCCAGGGGTGAACACTGAAGCTTTCTTT; CDR3aa: CASTINPGVNTEAFF; d_gene: -; abundance: -; v_gene: TRBV6-5; j_gene: TRBJ1-1
CDR3nt: TGTGCCAGCAGCGCACAGGGGGCGGCTAATGAAAAACTGTTTTTT; CDR3aa: CASSAQGAANEKLFF; d_gene: TRBD1; abundance: -; v_gene: TRBV2; j_gene: TRBJ1-4
CDR3nt: TGTGCCAGCAGTTTAGTAGGTCTAGCTTTAAGCACAGATACGCAGTATTTT; CDR3aa: CASSLVGLALSTDTQYF; d_gene: -; abundance: -; v_gene: TRBV28; j_gene: TRBJ2-3
CDR3nt: TGTGCCAGCAGAGGCGGGACGGCTACTAACTATGGCTACACCTTC; CDR3aa: CASRGGTATNYGYTF; d_gene: -; abundance: -; v_gene: TRBV28; j_gene: TRBJ1-2
CDR3nt: TGCGCCAGCAGCAGACCAGGGGTCACTGAAGCTTTCTTT; CDR3aa: CASSRPGVTEAFF; d_gene: -; abundance: -; v_gene: TRBV5-1; j_gene: TRBJ1-1
CDR3nt: TGCAGCGTTGAATCAGCAGGGAAATGGGGCTACACCTTC; CDR3aa: CSVESAGKWGYTF; d_gene: -; abundance: -; v_gene: TRBV29-1; j_gene: TRBJ1-2
CDR3nt: TGTGCCAGCAGCTTGGATGGGGCTGATCAGCCCCAGCATTTT; CDR3aa: CASSLDGADQPQHF; d_gene: -; abundance: -; v_gene: TRBV5-5; j_gene: TRBJ1-5
CDR3nt: TGTGCCAGCAGCTTCGGGGGTTTGGACTATGGCTACACCTTC; CDR3aa: CASSFGGLDYGYTF; d_gene: -; abundance: few; v_gene: TRBV7-2; j_gene: TRBJ1-2
CDR3nt: TGTGCCAGCAGCTTGGGAGGGTCCTATGGAGAGACCCAGTACTTC; CDR3aa: CASSLGGSYGETQYF; d_gene: -; abundance: -; v_gene: TRBV5-4; j_gene: TRBJ2-5
CDR3nt: TGTGCCACCAGTGATCTGGGCAGGGGACCAGATACGCAGTATTTT; CDR3aa: CATSDLGRGPDTQYF; d_gene: -; abundance: -; v_gene: TRBV24-1; j_gene: TRBJ2-3
CDR3nt: TGTGCCTGGCACTTGGGGCGTGGGGTAGAAGCTTTCTTT; CDR3aa: CAWHLGRGVEAFF; d_gene: -; abundance: -; v_gene: TRBV30; j_gene: TRBJ1-1
CDR3nt: TGCGCCAGCAGCTTATCCGGAGGGAACCTAAATGAAAAACTGTTTTTT; CDR3aa: CASSLSGGNLNEKLFF; d_gene: -; abundance: -; v_gene: TRBV5-1; j_gene: TRBJ1-4
CDR3nt: TGTGCCAGCAGGGTTACAGGGGCTGGTGAAGCTTTCTTT; CDR3aa: CASRVTGAGEAFF; d_gene: TRBD1; abundance: -; v_gene: TRBV6-5; j_gene: TRBJ1-1
CDR3nt: TGTGCCAGCAGTGAAGTACTAGCGGGACCCCAAGAGACCCAGTACTTC; CDR3aa: CASSEVLAGPQETQYF; d_gene: TRBD2; abundance: -; v_gene: TRBV2; j_gene: TRBJ2-5
CDR3nt: TGTGCCAGTAGTACCGTCTTTGGGACAGGGGGTCCTGGCTACACCTTC; CDR3aa: CASSTVFGTGGPGYTF; d_gene: TRBD1; abundance: -; v_gene: TRBV19; j_gene: TRBJ1-2
CDR3nt: TGTGCCACCAGTGAGTCCGGGACTAGTAGAGAGACCCAGTACTTC; CDR3aa: CATSESGTSRETQYF; d_gene: TRBD2; abundance: -; v_gene: TRBV24-1; j_gene: TRBJ2-5
CDR3nt: TGCAGCGGAGCTTCGGGGTCCGGTAACTATGGCTACACCTTC; CDR3aa: CSGASGSGNYGYTF; d_gene: -; abundance: few; v_gene: TRBV29-1; j_gene: TRBJ1-2
CDR3nt: TGTGCCAGCAGTTTAGGGACACTCTACGAGCAGTACTTC; CDR3aa: CASSLGTLYEQYF; d_gene: -; abundance: -; v_gene: TRBV28; j_gene: TRBJ2-7